This passage covers 27 T cell receptor beta chains from one sample sequenced in a study of vaccination and CD4 T cells after COVID-19. For these TCRs, the target antigens are not known. Stated treatment: approximately 11-day PBMC culture with coronavirus spike peptide pools or control peptides (ViraFEST assay). The Oncomine TCR Beta short-read assay was applied to DNA of cultured CD4+ T cells. TCRdb independently ran MiXCR on the PCR reads; one entry per CDR3 protein. The sample holds 15,000 to 20,000 distinct CDR3 sequences; about 40% are singletons and the top ten take 23%. This material consisted of CD4+ T cells from blood, cultured in vitro, taken before SARS-CoV-2 vaccination. Source of these receptors: a human donor who received a COVID-19 vaccine.

The chain uses TRBV6-1 and TRBJ2-1; 9 bases are a match to TRBD2. V shed 6 bases and J 1 base; nucleotides not matched to a gene: 7. This CDR3 region has 16 residues. From germline, CDR1 is MNHNS and CDR2 SASEGT. CDR3 residues: CASSFKAGGSYNEQFF. The CDR3 region has the DNA TGTGCCAGCAGCTTTAAAGCGGGGGGATCCTACAATGAGCAGTTCTTC.

The chain is built from TRBV19 and TRBJ1-1; 10 bases fit TRBD1. J gave up 8 bases and V 5 bases, and 11 bases lay outside the gene matches. Germline V gives CDR1 LNHDA, CDR2 SQIVND (reference sequence). The CDR3 consists of 15 residues. The CDR3 loop reads CASSDRDRGLAEAFF. DNA of the CDR3: TGTGCCAGTAGTGACCGGGACAGGGGACTGGCGGAAGCTTTCTTT.

The rearrangement links TRBV15 to TRBJ1-1; TRBD1 agrees at 9 bases. The CDR3 has 14 residues. Unmatched junction bases numbered 8, after V lost 5 bases and J lost 7 bases. Germline loops: CDR1 LNHNV, CDR2 YYDKDF (reference sequence). CDR3 loop: CATSRRDRASEAFF. The DNA for the CDR3 is TGTGCCACCAGCCGCCGGGACAGGGCCAGTGAAGCTTTCTTT.

V usage is TRBV7-2 and J usage is TRBJ1-6, with D unclear. This CDR3 is built from 12 residues. V lost 1 base to trimming and J lost 8 bases, with 3 bases between them. Per the germline V gene, CDR1 is SGHTA and CDR2 is FQGNSA. In DNA, the CDR3 is TGTGCCAGCAGCTTAGGACATTCACCCCTCCACTTT. As protein: CASSLGHSPLHF.

This clonotype has only a few counts. CDR3 in DNA: TGTGCCAGTAGTCCAGAGACAGGGAAAAACATTCAGTACTTC. Residues: CASSPETGKNIQYF. The V call is TRBV19, the J call TRBJ2-4, with 7 bases lining up with TRBD1. This CDR3 is built from 14 residues. V lost 5 bases to trimming and J lost 4 bases; unmatched junction nucleotides: 5. CDR1 and CDR2 from the germline V gene are LNHDA and SQIVND (reference sequence).

The chain couples TRBV5-1 to TRBJ1-6; 7 nucleotides line up with TRBD1. CDR3 length equals 16 residues. With V trimmed by 3 bases and J by 9 bases, 12 bases remained unmatched. Germline values: CDR1 SGHRS, CDR2 YFSETQ. The CDR3 loop reads CASSYEGGRGISPLHF. The CDR3 coding sequence is TGCGCCAGCAGCTACGAGGGAGGCAGGGGGATTTCACCCCTCCACTTT.

V and J are TRBV6-1 and TRBJ1-1, with 7 bases that match TRBD1. The V gene end was trimmed by 6 bases and the J gene end by 5 bases; junction bases not matched to a gene: 6. Germline V lookup: CDR1 MNHNS, CDR2 SASEGT. This CDR3 comprises 13 residues. CDR3 residues: CASRPNRGTEAFF. CDR3 DNA sequence: TGTGCCAGCAGACCGAACAGGGGAACTGAAGCTTTCTTT.

This chain connects TRBV3-1 to TRBJ2-7; tentatively, D is TRBD1 (5 bases). The CDR3 loop spans 12 amino acids. Trimming pared 4 bases from V and 4 bases from J, leaving 8 bases between. Germline loops: CDR1 LGHDT, CDR2 YNNKEL (reference sequence). CDR3 protein: CASSPQGYEQYF. The CDR3, as DNA: TGTGCCAGCAGCCCTCAGGGTTACGAGCAGTACTTC.

This clonotype has just a few counts. This chain connects TRBV20-1 to TRBJ2-1, with D possibly being TRBD1 (5 bases). Germline values: CDR1 DFQATT, CDR2 SNEGSKA (reference sequence). The V end lost 2 bases, the J end lost 1 base, and 9 bases lay between the germline ends. The CDR3 is made up of 14 amino acids. The DNA of the CDR3 is TGCAGTGCTAGAAGGGGTCCGTCCTACAATGAGCAGTTCTTC. This sequence encodes CSARRGPSYNEQFF.

The rearrangement links TRBV6-1 to TRBJ2-3; 11 bases match TRBD1. The V gene end was trimmed by 6 bases and the J gene end by 0 bases; junction bases not matched to a gene: 8. The CDR3 spans 17 residues. CDR1 MNHNS and CDR2 SASEGT come from the germline V gene. The CDR3 DNA sequence: TGTGCCAGCAGAGGGACAGGGGGAGCCGCTAGCACAGATACGCAGTATTTT. As protein: CASRGTGGAASTDTQYF.

This clonotype appeared a few times. This chain uses TRBV20-1 with TRBJ1-2; D gene uncertain. This CDR3 is 11 amino acids long. The V end was cut by 3 bases, the J end by 7 bases, with 9 bases between. CDR1 DFQATT and CDR2 SNEGSKA come from the germline V gene (reference sequence). The chain's CDR3 is CSARPDIGYTF. DNA for the CDR3: TGCAGTGCTAGGCCTGATATTGGCTACACCTTC.

This clonotype was detected only a few times. The chain links TRBV5-6 to TRBJ1-2; D is undetermined. V lost 2 bases and J lost 5, with 19 bases in between. CDR3 length equals 16 residues. Germline V gives CDR1 SGHDT, CDR2 YYEEEE. The CDR3 region has the DNA TGTGCCAGCAGCTTTCTGACGGGTCCGAATAGGTATGGCTACACCTTC. It encodes CASSFLTGPNRYGYTF.

This CDR3 is CASSAGGAGELFF. CDR3 in DNA: TGTGCCAGCAGTGCCGGGGGGGCAGGGGAGCTGTTTTTT. The chain has TRBV2 and TRBJ2-2, with 8 bases matching TRBD2. After removal of 4 bases from V and 8 bases from J, the junction contained 3 bases not matched to a gene. Per germline, CDR1 SNHLY and CDR2 FYNNEI. The CDR3 runs 13 residues.

This sequence joins TRBV11-3 and TRBJ2-7, with a tentative D call TRBD1 (6 bases). The germline V gene encodes CDR1 SGHNT and CDR2 YENEEA. The CDR3 is 13 residues long. V lost 5 bases and J lost 5, with 13 bases in between. CDR3: CASSPGVEDEQYF. In nucleotides, the CDR3 is TGTGCCAGCAGCCCAGGGGTTGAGGACGAGCAGTACTTC.

The table lists this clonotype with a few counts. This chain uses TRBV20-1 with TRBJ2-5; 8 nucleotides agree with TRBD2. The length of the CDR3 is 16 residues. V trimming: 3 bases; J trimming: 2 bases; junction bases outside the gene matches: 11. CDR1 is DFQATT and CDR2 is SNEGSKA in the germline V gene (reference sequence). CDR3 region: CSASGGSGAQQETQYF. CDR3 coding DNA: TGCAGTGCTAGTGGGGGTAGCGGGGCGCAACAAGAGACCCAGTACTTC.

This chain links TRBV19 with TRBJ2-2, with TRBD1 identical over 8 bases. The CDR3 spans 14 residues. The germline V gene encodes CDR1 LNHDA and CDR2 SQIVND (reference sequence). V shed 6 bases, J shed 7 bases, and the junction held 7 bases outside the gene matches. CDR3 amino acids: CASRSGGAGGELFF. The CDR3 nucleotides are TGTGCCAGTAGATCAGGGGGCGCGGGCGGGGAGCTGTTTTTT.

The chain couples TRBV6-1 to TRBJ1-5; D not certain. Germline V CDR1 and CDR2: MNHNS, SASEGT. The V and J ends lost 7 bases and 7 bases respectively, with 11 bases between them. This CDR3 comprises 12 residues. The chain's CDR3 is CASNNLGQPQHF. The CDR3 coding sequence is TGTGCCAGCAACAATCTGGGACAGCCCCAGCATTTT.

This clonotype was detected once. This sequence joins TRBV18 and TRBJ2-2, with 10 bases fitting TRBD2. Germline CDR1 and CDR2: KGHSH and LQKENI. There are 17 residues in the CDR3. V dropped 3 bases and J dropped 4; count of bases not matched to a gene: 8. CDR3 in DNA: TGTGCCAGCTCACCTAGAGCGGGGGGGCATGCCACCGGGGAGCTGTTTTTT. Translating it yields CASSPRAGGHATGELFF.

In this sample, this clonotype turned up a few times. This chain links TRBV5-8 with TRBJ1-2; 8 positions agree with TRBD1. The CDR3 contains 19 residues. CDR1 SGHTS and CDR2 YDEGEE come from the germline V gene. V was pared by 4 bases and J by 4 bases, with 21 bases of the junction left unmatched. For the CDR3, the DNA is TGTGCCAGCAGCCGTACACAGGGGGAAGATCGCACCTGGATCTATGGCTACACCTTC. Residues: CASSRTQGEDRTWIYGYTF.

This clonotype was picked up a small number of times. This chain connects TRBV15 to TRBJ2-7, with TRBD1 identical over 8 bases. This CDR3 is 15 amino acids long. Trimming removed 5 bases from V and 3 bases from J; junction bases left unmatched: 9. The germline gives CDR1 LNHNV, CDR2 YYDKDF (reference sequence). CDR3 amino acids: CATSPGTGDDYEQYF. DNA for the CDR3: TGTGCCACCAGCCCCGGGACAGGCGACGACTACGAGCAGTACTTC.

In its sample, this clonotype was seen a few times. The chain employs TRBV7-2 and TRBJ2-3, with TRBD1 identical over 7 bases. The CDR3 sequence is 15 residues long. V trimming: 1 base; J trimming: 4 bases; junction bases outside the gene matches: 5. Germline loops: CDR1 SGHTA, CDR2 FQGNSA. CDR3 bases: TGTGCCAGCAGCTTAGAGGGGGCAGACGCAGATACGCAGTATTTT. This translates into CASSLEGADADTQYF.

Written as DNA, the CDR3 is TGCGCCAGCAGCCCGCGGACAGGTCACGTCGGGTACGAGCAGTACTTC. Translated: CASSPRTGHVGYEQYF. The chain couples TRBV5-1 to TRBJ2-7; 7 bases are a match to TRBD1. V lost 4 bases, J lost 4 bases, and 14 bases stayed unmatched. This CDR3 comprises 16 residues. Germline CDR1 reads SGHRS; CDR2 reads YFSETQ.

This sequence joins TRBV10-3 and TRBJ1-3; 7 nucleotides agree with TRBD1. V shed 8 bases, J shed 1 base, and the junction held 8 bases outside the gene matches. Germline lookup yields CDR1 ENHRY and CDR2 SYGVKD. The CDR3 spans 15 residues. The CDR3 is CAIGSQGVSGNTIYF. The CDR3 region has the DNA TGTGCCATCGGGTCCCAGGGGGTATCTGGAAACACCATATATTTT.

The chain uses TRBV7-2 and TRBJ2-1; D unclear. V lost 0 bases, J lost 7 bases, and 7 bases lay in between. This CDR3 is built from 13 residues. Looked up from germline, CDR1 is SGHTA and CDR2 is FQGNSA. In DNA, the CDR3 is TGTGCCAGCAGCTTAGCGCCCCGGAATGAGCAGTTCTTC. The encoded protein is CASSLAPRNEQFF.

This clonotype was counted once. The V and J genes are TRBV11-3 and TRBJ1-2, with 8 bases that match TRBD1. CDR1 and CDR2 from the germline V gene are SGHNT and YENEEA. This CDR3 has 14 residues. V was clipped by 7 bases and J by 3 bases; unmatched bases: 7. CDR3 residues: CASTRIQGDYGYTF. In DNA form, the CDR3 reads TGTGCCAGCACCAGGATACAGGGGGACTATGGCTACACCTTC.

This clonotype turned up a few times. This sequence joins TRBV28 and TRBJ2-5; 8 bases are a match to TRBD2. The CDR3 runs to 13 residues. Germline V gene sequence: CDR1 MDHEN, CDR2 SYDVKM. J lost 4 bases, V lost 3 bases, and 1 base had no gene match. CDR3 DNA sequence: TGTGCCAGCAGTTTGAGCGGGGGAGAGACCCAGTACTTC. It encodes CASSLSGGETQYF. The whole variable domain, remainder taken from reference TRBV28 and TRBJ2-5, is DVKVTQSSRYLVKRTGEKVFLECVQDMDHENMFWYRQDPGLGLRLIYFSYDVKMKEKGDIPEGYSVSREKKERFSLILESASTNQTSMYLCASSLSGGETQYFGPGTRLLVL.

This clonotype was counted between two and nine times. V gene TRBV12-5 combines with J gene TRBJ2-7, with TRBD1 as a possible D gene (5 bases). The CDR3 covers 15 residues. Per germline, CDR1 LGHNT and CDR2 FRNRAP. The V end lost 2 bases, the J end lost 5 bases, and 16 bases lay between the germline ends. Written as DNA, the CDR3 is TGTGCTAGTGGTTTGACTCGGGCCAGGGTGGACGAGCAGTACTTC. Encoded protein: CASGLTRARVDEQYF.